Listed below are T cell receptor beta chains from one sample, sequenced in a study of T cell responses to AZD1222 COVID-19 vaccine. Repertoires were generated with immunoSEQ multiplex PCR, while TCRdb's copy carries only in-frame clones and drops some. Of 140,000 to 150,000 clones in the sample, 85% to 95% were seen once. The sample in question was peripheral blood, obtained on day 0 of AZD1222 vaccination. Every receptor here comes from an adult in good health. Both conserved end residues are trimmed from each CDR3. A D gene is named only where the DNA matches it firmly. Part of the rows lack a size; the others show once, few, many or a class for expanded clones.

CDR3 protein: ASRPGTSRTYEQY; D gene: TRBD2; J gene: TRBJ2-7; clone size: -; V gene: TRBV28
CDR3 protein: ASSLNRDGEKLF; D gene: -; J gene: TRBJ1-4; clone size: -; V gene: TRBV5-4
CDR3 protein: ASSPLLAGTRSASTDTQY; D gene: TRBD2; J gene: TRBJ2-3; clone size: -; V gene: TRBV18
CDR3 protein: ASSLDSGGKPQH; D gene: -; J gene: TRBJ1-5; clone size: -; V gene: TRBV28
CDR3 protein: ASSAPPAEITDTQY; D gene: -; J gene: TRBJ2-3; clone size: -; V gene: TRBV13
CDR3 protein: ASRTQLVDREMNTEAF; D gene: TRBD1; J gene: TRBJ1-1; clone size: -; V gene: TRBV2
CDR3 protein: ASSLEVGGTGELF; D gene: -; J gene: TRBJ2-2; clone size: -; V gene: TRBV5-1
CDR3 protein: ASSLIRQANEQF; D gene: -; J gene: TRBJ2-1; clone size: -; V gene: TRBV7-8
CDR3 protein: ASSQDGTKANYGYT; D gene: -; J gene: TRBJ1-2; clone size: -; V gene: TRBV4-2
CDR3 protein: ASSPKTGGYEQY; D gene: TRBD1; J gene: TRBJ2-7; clone size: -; V gene: TRBV7-9
CDR3 protein: ASSLGVYEQY; D gene: -; J gene: TRBJ2-7; clone size: -; V gene: TRBV7-9
CDR3 protein: ASSEGGSGSDTQY; D gene: TRBD2; J gene: TRBJ2-3; clone size: -; V gene: TRBV6-1
CDR3 protein: ASGLSGNQPQH; D gene: -; J gene: TRBJ1-5; clone size: -; V gene: TRBV12-5
CDR3 protein: ASSQVGGRAPEQY; D gene: TRBD2; J gene: TRBJ2-7; clone size: few; V gene: TRBV4-1
CDR3 protein: ASSIKRYQETQY; D gene: -; J gene: TRBJ2-5; clone size: -; V gene: TRBV5-4
CDR3 protein: ASTESTDTQY; D gene: -; J gene: TRBJ2-3; clone size: -; V gene: TRBV12-3/TRBV12-4
CDR3 protein: ASSQAGMTQF; D gene: -; J gene: TRBJ2-1; clone size: once; V gene: TRBV4-1
CDR3 protein: ASSSAQGRTEAF; D gene: -; J gene: TRBJ1-1; clone size: once; V gene: TRBV5-8
CDR3 protein: ASSLGGELRTEAF; D gene: -; J gene: TRBJ1-1; clone size: -; V gene: TRBV7-9
CDR3 protein: ASSGDRGSFEQY; D gene: TRBD1; J gene: TRBJ2-7; clone size: once; V gene: TRBV11-2
CDR3 protein: ATAGTNVPGELF; D gene: -; J gene: TRBJ2-2; clone size: few; V gene: TRBV24-1
CDR3 protein: RALGGETQY; D gene: -; J gene: TRBJ2-5; clone size: -; V gene: TRBV20-1
CDR3 protein: ASSVGSHGEQY; D gene: -; J gene: TRBJ2-7; clone size: -; V gene: TRBV9
CDR3 protein: ASSYSSGRLYEQY; D gene: TRBD2; J gene: TRBJ2-7; clone size: -; V gene: TRBV6-5
CDR3 protein: ASSMVRDTEAF; D gene: -; J gene: TRBJ1-1; clone size: -; V gene: TRBV7-2
CDR3 protein: ASSTGPRGTEAF; D gene: -; J gene: TRBJ1-1; clone size: -; V gene: TRBV6-5
CDR3 protein: ASNQATANQPQH; D gene: -; J gene: TRBJ1-5; clone size: -; V gene: TRBV2
CDR3 protein: ASSDLPGGETQY; D gene: TRBD2; J gene: TRBJ2-5; clone size: -; V gene: TRBV5-1
CDR3 protein: ASSLVRNTYNEQF; D gene: -; J gene: TRBJ2-1; clone size: once; V gene: TRBV5-1
CDR3 protein: ASSLAGNEQF; D gene: -; J gene: TRBJ2-1; clone size: -; V gene: TRBV11-2
CDR3 protein: ASTKQGTGNQPQH; D gene: -; J gene: TRBJ1-5; clone size: -; V gene: TRBV16
CDR3 protein: SVGVKTQY; D gene: -; J gene: TRBJ2-5; clone size: -; V gene: TRBV29-1
CDR3 protein: AWSVAQMNTEAF; D gene: -; J gene: TRBJ1-1; clone size: -; V gene: TRBV30
CDR3 protein: ASSLLRAYEQY; D gene: -; J gene: TRBJ2-7; clone size: -; V gene: TRBV7-9
CDR3 protein: ASSQEMAGRNEQF; D gene: -; J gene: TRBJ2-1; clone size: -; V gene: TRBV14